The 28 T cell receptor beta chains below were found in one sample sequenced in a study of blood T cell repertoires in COVID-19. TCRdb's copy holds only in-frame clones and misses some; the assay was immunoSEQ multiplex PCR. Among about 52,000 clones listed, over 75% were seen once. The sequenced material came from peripheral blood. The receptors originated from a man in his 70s with active COVID-19.

The chain employs TRBV28 and TRBJ2-2; D remains unclear. Trimming pared 6 bases from V and 0 bases from J, leaving 5 bases between. The CDR3 is 13 amino acids. The germline V gene encodes CDR1 MDHEN and CDR2 SYDVKM. The CDR3, as DNA: TGTGCCAGCAGCCCCACGAACACCGGGGAGCTGTTTTTT. Its protein is CASSPTNTGELFF.

The V gene is TRBV6-2 or TRBV6-3, the J gene TRBJ1-5; D not certain. There are 14 residues in the CDR3. Trimming took off 3 bases at V and 4 bases at J, with 10 bases between the two ends. Per germline, CDR1 MNHEY and CDR2 SVGEGT. CDR3 loop: CASSYNTRNQPQHF. CDR3 bases: TGTGCCAGCAGTTATAACACGAGGAATCAGCCCCAGCATTTT.

The chain combines TRBV5-6 with TRBJ1-5; D not certain. CDR3 length equals 14 residues. Trimming removed 0 bases at V and 0 bases at J, with 4 bases between. The germline V gene has CDR1 SGHDT and CDR2 YYEEEE. The CDR3 protein is CASSLAYSNQPQHF. The CDR3 region has the DNA TGTGCCAGCAGCTTGGCGTATAGCAATCAGCCCCAGCATTTT.

This clone appeared a few times. This rearrangement joins TRBV18 to TRBJ2-2; D remains ambiguous. V dropped 0 bases and J dropped 2 bases, with 10 bases sitting between them. The CDR3 has 16 amino acids. Germline assignment: CDR1 KGHSH and CDR2 LQKENI. CDR3 DNA: TGTGCCAGCTCACCACCGAGGCTAGTTAACACCGGGGAGCTGTTTTTT. Amino acids: CASSPPRLVNTGELFF.

The chain carries TRBV19 and TRBJ2-3; the D is unclear. Looked up from germline, CDR1 is LNHDA and CDR2 is SQIVND (reference sequence). The V end lost 7 bases, the J end lost 1 base, and 9 bases lay between the germline ends. The CDR3 extends over 13 amino acids. The CDR3 DNA reads TGTGCCAGTAATCTGGGCGGCACAGATACGCAGTATTTT. Residues: CASNLGGTDTQYF.

The chain is built from TRBV9 and TRBJ1-1; 11 positions agree with TRBD1. Trimming cost V 3 bases and J 6 bases; bases outside gene matches: 4. Germline V lookup: CDR1 SGDLS, CDR2 YYNGEE. This CDR3 is built from 14 residues. In DNA form, the CDR3 reads TGTGCCAGCAGCGACAGGGACAGGGGGGCTGAAGCTTTCTTT. Residues: CASSDRDRGAEAFF.

This chain uses TRBV6-4 with TRBJ1-2; the D gene is possibly TRBD1 (5 bases). Trimming pared 2 bases from V and 11 bases from J, leaving 9 bases between. The CDR3 is made up of 11 amino acids. Per germline, CDR1 MRHNA and CDR2 SNTAGT. The CDR3: CASSDGRGYTF. The CDR3 DNA reads as TGTGCCAGCAGTGACGGGCGGGGGTACACCTTC.

CDR3 protein: CASSQVPGGAGEQYF. The CDR3 DNA follows: TGTGCCAGCAGCCAAGTCCCCGGGGGGGCTGGTGAGCAGTACTTC. This chain joins TRBV14 and TRBJ2-7; 8 bases line up with TRBD2. The CDR3 loop spans 15 amino acids. Unmatched junction bases numbered 9, after V lost 1 base and J lost 7 bases. Germline CDR1 and CDR2: SGHDN and FVKESK.

The chain couples TRBV19 to TRBJ2-5; tentatively, D is TRBD1 (5 bases). Germline assignment: CDR1 LNHDA and CDR2 SQIVND (reference sequence). V gave up 3 bases and J gave up 2 bases, with 10 bases separating them. This CDR3 comprises 14 residues. The CDR3 sequence: CASSISKGQETQYF. CDR3 sequence (DNA): TGTGCCAGTAGTATCAGTAAGGGGCAAGAGACCCAGTACTTC.

The chain uses TRBV5-1 and TRBJ1-4, with no clear D. The germline V and J ends were trimmed by 4 bases and 1 base, with 11 bases remaining between them. Looked up from germline, CDR1 is SGHRS and CDR2 is YFSETQ. The CDR3 length is 15 residues. The CDR3 DNA is TGCGCCAGCAGCCCGGGAAGGATAACTAATGAAAAACTGTTTTTT. Translating gives CASSPGRITNEKLFF.

V usage is TRBV7-2 and J usage is TRBJ1-3; D possibly corresponds to TRBD1 (5 bases). Germline CDR1 and CDR2: SGHTA and FQGNSA. The V end was cut by 5 bases, the J end by 1 base, with 24 bases between. This CDR3 region has 19 residues. The chain's CDR3 is CASSLRAGTGPLSGNTIYF. The CDR3 DNA follows: TGTGCCAGCAGCCTCCGGGCCGGCACAGGTCCACTTTCTGGAAACACCATATATTTT.

This clone has just a few counts. V gene TRBV10-3 combines with J gene TRBJ1-5, with D perhaps TRBD1 (5 bases). V lost 0 bases and J lost 2, with 8 bases in between. From germline, CDR1 is ENHRY and CDR2 SYGVKD. This CDR3 spans 15 amino acids. The CDR3 DNA reads as TGTGCCATCAGTGAGTCCTCGGGGGGCAATCAGCCCCAGCATTTT. Translated: CAISESSGGNQPQHF.

This clone was seen just once. The chain is built from TRBV30 and TRBJ1-2; TRBD1 aligns across 8 bases. CDR3 length: 14 residues. Per the germline V gene, CDR1 is GTSNPN and CDR2 is SVGIG (reference sequence). The V gene end was trimmed by 1 base and the J gene end by 5 bases; junction bases not matched to a gene: 6. The chain's CDR3 is CAWSAQGAGYGYTF. The CDR3 coding sequence is TGTGCCTGGAGTGCCCAGGGGGCTGGGTATGGCTACACCTTC.

Only one count was recorded for this clone. This chain links TRBV19 with TRBJ1-5, with 10 bases aligning to TRBD1. CDR1 is LNHDA and CDR2 is SQIVND in the germline V gene (reference sequence). Trimming at V came to 6 bases and at J to 3 bases, leaving 5 bases not matched to a gene. The CDR3 totals 15 residues. In DNA, the CDR3 is TGTGCCAGTAGCCACGGGACAGGGGTCAATCAGCCCCAGCATTTT. Protein product: CASSHGTGVNQPQHF.

The V call is TRBV14, the J call TRBJ1-2, with D tentatively TRBD1 (6 bases). The CDR3 is made up of 11 amino acids. Germline V gene data show CDR1 as SGHDN and CDR2 as FVKESK. The V gene lost 4 bases and the J gene lost 8 bases, with 8 bases spanning the gap. The CDR3 DNA is TGTGCCAGCAGCCGGGGGGGCGGCTACACCTTC. Translation gives CASSRGGGYTF.

This sequence joins TRBV24-1 and TRBJ2-3; D is unclear. This CDR3 comprises 12 residues. The germline V gene encodes CDR1 KGHDR and CDR2 SFDVKD. The V end lost 0 bases, the J end lost 5 bases, and 2 bases lay between the germline ends. CDR3 loop: CATSDLRDTQYF. In DNA form, the CDR3 reads TGTGCCACCAGTGATTTGCGAGATACGCAGTATTTT.

This clone appeared a single time. V and J are TRBV6-5 and TRBJ2-7, with 7 positions matching TRBD1. CDR3 length equals 13 residues. Germline V CDR1 and CDR2: MNHEY, SVGAGI. The V segment lost 4 bases and the J segment 4 bases; nucleotides outside the gene matches: 4. The CDR3 sequence is CASSSDRFYEQYF. CDR3 in DNA: TGTGCCAGCAGTTCGGACAGGTTTTACGAGCAGTACTTC.

CDR3 in DNA: TGTGCCAGCAGCTTAGGAGGACAGATCTATGGCTACACCTTC. Translating it yields CASSLGGQIYGYTF. This chain links TRBV7-6 with TRBJ1-2; TRBD1 might be the D (6 bases). The V gene lost 1 base and the J gene lost 4 bases, with 10 bases spanning the gap. This CDR3 has 14 residues. CDR1 and CDR2 from the germline V gene are SGHVS and FNYEAQ.

The rearrangement joins TRBV2 to TRBJ1-3; 10 bases map to TRBD1. Per germline, CDR1 SNHLY and CDR2 FYNNEI. CDR3 length equals 14 residues. The trim removed 6 bases at V and 8 bases at J, leaving 7 bases unmatched. In DNA form, the CDR3 reads TGTGCCAGCAGGGGACAGGGGCCGGGGGACACCATATATTTT. It is translated as CASRGQGPGDTIYF.

This chain uses TRBV5-4 with TRBJ2-3, with a possible D match to TRBD2 (5 bases). CDR3 size: 14 residues. Trimming pared 6 bases from V and 6 bases from J, leaving 17 bases between. Germline V gives CDR1 SGHNT, CDR2 YYREEE (reference sequence). CDR3 sequence reads: CASTADSAVDTQYF. DNA for the CDR3: TGTGCCAGCACCGCGGACTCCGCGGTGGATACGCAGTATTTT.

The rearrangement links TRBV4-1 to TRBJ1-1, with D perhaps TRBD1 (6 bases). This CDR3 is built from 16 residues. V was pared by 4 bases and J by 5 bases, with 20 bases between. From germline, CDR1 is MGHRA and CDR2 YSYEKL. The CDR3 spells CASSLEAGQFRTEAFF. The CDR3 nucleotides read TGCGCCAGCAGCCTCGAAGCTGGACAGTTTCGTACTGAAGCTTTCTTT.

This clone showed up just once. This chain connects TRBV6-2 or TRBV6-3 to TRBJ2-3; 10 nucleotides align to TRBD2. The germline CDR1 and CDR2 sequences are MNHEY and SVGEGT. J gave up 0 bases and V 2 bases, and 11 bases lay outside the gene matches. The length of the CDR3 is 19 residues. The CDR3 is CASSYVAGGRTSSTDTQYF. DNA for the CDR3: TGTGCCAGCAGTTACGTAGCGGGGGGCCGAACTTCTAGCACAGATACGCAGTATTTT.

This clone occurred once. The V gene is TRBV15, the J gene TRBJ2-5; D is possibly TRBD1 (6 bases). From germline, CDR1 is LNHNV and CDR2 YYDKDF (reference sequence). V was clipped by 1 base and J by 4 bases, with 13 bases between them. This CDR3 contains 15 residues. DNA of the CDR3: TGTGCCACCAGCAGAGTTGCAGGGGAGACAGAGACCCAGTACTTC. Translated, it gives CATSRVAGETETQYF.

This clone is a singleton in its sample. The DNA for the CDR3 is TGTGCCAGTACCGCGGGACTAGCGTCAGGGGAGACCCAGTACTTC. Its translation: CASTAGLASGETQYF. The V gene is TRBV19, the J gene TRBJ2-5; 10 nucleotides line up with TRBD2. From germline, CDR1 is LNHDA and CDR2 SQIVND (reference sequence). V gave up 7 bases and J gave up 5 bases; unmatched junction bases: 10. CDR3 length: 15 amino acids.

This rearrangement joins TRBV6-5 to TRBJ1-3, with D unclear. Germline loops: CDR1 MNHEY, CDR2 SVGAGI. The V and J ends lost 2 bases and 3 bases respectively, with 5 bases between them. This CDR3 region has 13 residues. This chain's CDR3 is CASSYEGGNTIYF. Written as DNA, the CDR3 is TGTGCCAGCAGTTACGAGGGTGGAAACACCATATATTTT.

The V call is TRBV7-2, the J call TRBJ1-6; 10 nucleotides align to TRBD1. V trimming: 4 bases; J trimming: 4 bases; junction bases outside the gene matches: 1. Germline V gene lookup returns CDR1 SGHTA and CDR2 FQGNSA. This CDR3 spans 15 amino acids. The CDR3 is CASSSDRGYNSPLHF. CDR3 nucleotide sequence: TGTGCCAGCAGCTCGGACAGGGGGTATAATTCACCCCTCCACTTT.

The chain links TRBV6-2 or TRBV6-3 to TRBJ2-7; 12 nucleotides match TRBD2. The CDR3 length is 15 residues. Germline CDR1 and CDR2: MNHEY and SVGEGT. The V and J ends lost 5 bases and 2 bases, in that order; junction bases with no gene match: 4. DNA for the CDR3: TGTGCCAGCAGTGGACTAGCGGGGACCACCTACGAGCAGTACTTC. Protein product: CASSGLAGTTYEQYF.

V gene TRBV6-6 combines with J gene TRBJ2-2; 7 nucleotides match TRBD1. This CDR3 has 16 amino acids. With 0 bases clipped from V and 2 bases from J, the junction kept 3 bases outside the gene matches. CDR1 is MNHNY, CDR2 SVGAGI, per germline (reference sequence). The CDR3, as DNA: TGTGCCAGCAGTTACTCGAGAGGGGGCAACACCGGGGAGCTGTTTTTT. This sequence encodes CASSYSRGGNTGELFF.